Each of the 16 T cell receptor beta chains below was sequenced from the same sample in a study of cytomegalovirus exposure and HLA in healthy donors (dated 2017 in TCRdb). Libraries were built with the immunoSEQ multiplex PCR assay. The multiplex PCR relied on a mix of 60 forward primers for TCR Vbeta segments and 13 reverse primers for TCR Jbeta segments. TCRdb stores this immuneACCESS table with in-frame sequences only. Part of the clones is absent; in the studies checked, under half of the shortfall reflects unresolved V genes, and no reason is known for the rest. This sample lists around 140,000 clones; approximately 10% were detected once. Roughly 6.4% of the sample rests with the top ten. Input material: PBMCs. The receptors here all came from a woman in her thirties or forties in good health and CMV-seropositive.

The sample holds a few counts of this clone. This chain links TRBV18 with TRBJ2-1; tentatively, D is TRBD1 (6 bases). The CDR3 runs 18 residues. Trimming stripped 3 bases from V and 0 bases from J, with 18 bases between. Germline V gene lookup returns CDR1 KGHSH and CDR2 LQKENI. CDR3 nucleotides: TGTGCCAGCTCACCGTCTCACTTCGACAGGATCTCCTACAATGAGCAGTTCTTC. Its translation is CASSPSHFDRISYNEQFF.

This clone showed up just a few times. This chain uses TRBV11-3 with TRBJ2-2; 10 bases match TRBD1. Per the germline V gene, CDR1 is SGHNT and CDR2 is YENEEA. The CDR3 has 18 residues. Unmatched junction bases numbered 13, after V lost 5 bases and J lost 4 bases. The CDR3 DNA is TGTGCCAGCAGCCCAGAGGGTCGACAGGGGGCGGGCACCGGGGAGCTGTTTTTT. It codes for CASSPEGRQGAGTGELFF.

Written as DNA, the CDR3 is TGCGCCAGCATGCGGGACGGCAACTCTGGGGCCAACGTCCTGACTTTC. Encoded protein: CASMRDGNSGANVLTF. The rearrangement links TRBV5-1 to TRBJ2-6; D may be TRBD2 (6 bases). CDR3 length: 16 amino acids. Germline assignment: CDR1 SGHRS and CDR2 YFSETQ. Trimming took 6 bases from V and 0 from J, leaving 13 bases between them.

J is TRBJ2-5 and V is TRBV13; 10 bases align to TRBD2. With 8 bases clipped from V and 5 bases from J, the junction kept 8 bases outside the gene matches. Germline-derived CDR1 and CDR2 are PRHDT and FYEKMQ (reference sequence). The CDR3 loop spans 14 amino acids. Written as DNA, the CDR3 is TGTGCCAGCGGTCTAGCGGGGGTCAGGGAGACCCAGTACTTC. As protein: CASGLAGVRETQYF.

There are a few counts of this clone. The chain links TRBV10-1 to TRBJ1-1, with D unresolved. This CDR3 contains 14 residues. Germline lookup yields CDR1 WNHNN and CDR2 SYGVQD (reference sequence). V was trimmed by 9 bases and J by 0 bases, leaving 14 bases between them. CDR3 sequence (DNA): TGCGCCAGTTCTTCCTACCCCCTGAACACTGAAGCTTTCTTT. Amino acids: CASSSYPLNTEAFF.

The CDR3, as DNA: TGTGCCAGCTCATCCTCCGGGTTCTCCTACAATGAGCAGTTCTTC. This sequence encodes CASSSSGFSYNEQFF. The chain carries TRBV18 and TRBJ2-1; no reliable D call. The germline V and J ends were trimmed by 5 bases and 0 bases, with 11 bases remaining between them. The CDR3 is 15 residues long. Germline V gene lookup returns CDR1 KGHSH and CDR2 LQKENI.

This sequence joins TRBV9 and TRBJ1-1; D remains ambiguous. The CDR3 contains 14 residues. The germline V gene encodes CDR1 SGDLS and CDR2 YYNGEE. The V end was cut by 0 bases, the J end by 3 bases, with 9 bases between. CDR3 residues: CASSVDGWDTEAFF. CDR3 in DNA: TGTGCCAGCAGCGTAGACGGGTGGGACACTGAAGCTTTCTTT. Looking up the rest from reference TRBV9 and TRBJ1-1 gives the full variable domain: DSGVTQTPKHLITATGQRVTLRCSPRSGDLSVYWYQQSLDQGLQFLIQYYNGEERAKGNILERFSAQQFPDLHSELNLSSLELGDSALYFCASSVDGWDTEAFFGQGTRLTVV.

This clone has more than one count but fewer than ten. The chain carries TRBV7-2 and TRBJ2-1; 7 bases are shared with TRBD1. CDR3 length: 13 amino acids. Germline values: CDR1 SGHTA, CDR2 FQGNSA. The junction had 4 bases not matched to a gene; V was cut back by 4 bases and J by 7 bases. The DNA for the CDR3 is TGTGCCAGCAGCTCAACCAGGGGGAATGAGCAGTTCTTC. Its protein is CASSSTRGNEQFF.

This clone was recorded a few times. J is TRBJ2-2 and V is TRBV2, with D uncertain. The CDR3 length is 14 residues. From germline, CDR1 is SNHLY and CDR2 FYNNEI. V lost 2 bases to trimming and J lost 5 bases, with 9 bases between them. CDR3 amino acids: CASSELKLTGELFF. Written as DNA, the CDR3 is TGTGCCAGCAGTGAACTGAAACTAACCGGGGAGCTGTTTTTT. Combining the CDR3 with reference TRBV2 and TRBJ2-2 gives the whole variable domain EPEVTQTPSHQVTQMGQEVILRCVPISNHLYFYWYRQILGQKVEFLVSFYNNEISEKSEIFDDQFSVERPDGSNFTLKIRSTKLEDSAMYFCASSELKLTGELFFGEGSRLTVL.

This clone occurred a few times. The chain combines TRBV5-8 with TRBJ2-2, with a weak D call TRBD1 (6 bases). CDR1 is SGHTS, CDR2 YDEGEE, per germline. This CDR3 contains 14 residues. Trimming shortened V by 7 bases and J by 4 bases, and 14 bases separated the two germline ends. The CDR3 nucleotides are TGTGCCAGCCAACAGGGACATCTCACCGGGGAGCTGTTTTTT. It translates to CASQQGHLTGELFF.

This clone has only a few counts. The chain is built from TRBV5-1 and TRBJ2-7, with TRBD1 identical over 7 bases. Germline V gives CDR1 SGHRS, CDR2 YFSETQ. With V trimmed by 6 bases and J by 0 bases, 3 bases remained unmatched. The length of the CDR3 is 13 residues. The CDR3 loop is CASTRDSSYEQYF. The CDR3 bases are TGCGCCAGCACCCGGGACAGCTCCTACGAGCAGTACTTC.

The chain employs TRBV15 and TRBJ2-7, with 8 bases aligning to TRBD1. This CDR3 contains 15 residues. Germline assignment: CDR1 LNHNV and CDR2 YYDKDF (reference sequence). The junction had 6 bases not matched to a gene; V was cut back by 5 bases and J by 0 bases. The CDR3, as DNA: TGTGCCACCAGCGCGGGACAGGCGAGCTCCTACGAGCAGTACTTC. Translated, it gives CATSAGQASSYEQYF.

This clone has more than one count but fewer than ten. The J gene is TRBJ2-3, the V gene TRBV6-4; possibly TRBD1 for D (6 bases). Trimming took off 5 bases at V and 2 bases at J, with 14 bases between the two ends. Looked up from germline, CDR1 is MRHNA and CDR2 is SNTAGT. The CDR3 length is 15 residues. This CDR3 reads CASSLQGIATDTQYF. The CDR3 DNA reads as TGTGCCAGCAGTTTGCAGGGGATAGCCACAGATACGCAGTATTTT.

This clone was observed a few times. The J gene is TRBJ2-6, the V gene TRBV10-1; unclear D gene. This CDR3 has 16 amino acids. The V end was cut by 4 bases, the J end by 4 bases, with 14 bases between. In germline, CDR1 is WNHNN, CDR2 SYGVQD (reference sequence). The CDR3 DNA reads as TGCGCCAGCAGTGCGGGTACGATATCCGGGGCCAACGTCCTGACTTTC. Protein product: CASSAGTISGANVLTF.

A few counts support this clone. This chain joins TRBV6-1 and TRBJ1-4, with TRBD1 matching 9 bases. CDR1 MNHNS and CDR2 SASEGT come from the germline V gene. The V and J ends lost 4 bases and 7 bases, in that order; junction bases with no gene match: 10. This CDR3 is built from 16 residues. In DNA form, the CDR3 reads TGTGCCAGCAGTGTCGGGACAGGGTTGTTCGGTGAAAAACTGTTTTTT. As protein: CASSVGTGLFGEKLFF.

V and J are TRBV5-1 and TRBJ2-3; 7 nucleotides match TRBD1. J lost 2 bases, V lost 0 bases, and 6 bases had no gene match. Germline CDR1 is SGHRS and CDR2 is YFSETQ. There are 16 residues in the CDR3. The CDR3 DNA sequence: TGCGCCAGCAGCTTGGCGGCTGACAGGGTCACAGATACGCAGTATTTT. Encoded protein: CASSLAADRVTDTQYF.